Below, one T cell receptor beta chain is given with its context. The antigen this receptor binds is unknown. The sample holds no much larger clone one base away, and base qualities are not on file. Participants in the prospective study were enrolled through a virtual design, were aged about 18 to 90 years, and lived in roughly 26 United States geographic areas. Cohort assignment in the prospective study relied on participant-reported clinical history from a screening survey and a study questionnaire. Recovered participants in ImmuneRACE Cohort 3 were defined as having two consecutive negative NP/OP PCR tests, clearance from a healthcare professional, or resolution of symptoms. Each participant in the prospective study had whole blood, serum and a nasopharyngeal or oropharyngeal swab collected by mobile phlebotomists. Additional blood draws and questionnaires over an approximately 2-month period could optionally be provided by prospective study participants. Blood samples from the prospective study were shipped frozen or at room temperature prior to DNA extraction.

The data derive from a study of blood T cell repertoires in COVID-19 (dated by TCRdb to 2020 to 2021). About the investigation overall: The collaborator samples originated in the United States, Italy and Spain and spanned the acute and convalescent phases of COVID-19. A de-identified subject ID, COVID-19 status, age in years and sex were almost always included in the sample metadata. The dataset comprised deeply sampled blood TCRbeta repertoires from subjects exposed to, actively infected with, or recovered from COVID-19. HLA class I and class II types, where available, came from metadata supplied by the sample provider rather than from assay-based typing. The samples were drawn from the first 160 participants of the ongoing ImmuneRACE study and from over a thousand subjects provided by 6 global collaborators. The material from the prospective study consisted of cDNA or gDNA derived from T cells, B-cell-depleted T cells, or PBMCs. The repertoires were released in a freely available public database intended as a resource for research on the immune response to SARS-CoV-2. What the authors observed across the whole study: The quantity of clinical and demographic metadata differed by source and by participant and was supplied without curation.

The CDR3 starts with the cysteine, ends with the phenylalanine, and has 15 residues. Here the CDR3 DNA is all that survives: 45 bases in frame from base 1. Via the germline V gene, CDR1 is SGHAT and CDR2 FQNNGV. V lost 1 base and J lost 7 bases, and the count of bases not matched to a germline gene is 3. The immunoSEQ Assay, a bias-controlled multiplex PCR, was used to amplify TCRbeta CDR3 regions from genomic DNA. The paper's processing steps were these. The number of nucleated cells in each sample was estimated by amplification of reference gene primers within the assay. To quantify the absolute abundance of each unique TCRbeta CDR3 rearrangement, sequence reads were collapsed and filtered. For each sample, productive Simpson clonality was calculated as the square root of Simpson's diversity index over productive rearrangements. TCRdb stores this immuneACCESS table with in-frame sequences only. Part of the clones is absent; in the studies checked, under half of the shortfall reflects unresolved V genes, and no reason is known for the rest. That table gives V, J and clone size, and the DNA gave D and trimming. The sample yields about 150,000 clones; about 85% were counted once. The ten largest clones take up approximately 7.7% of the sample.

The clonotype was recovered from a woman in her 50s who had recovered from COVID-19. The specimen sequenced was PBMCs or T cells enriched from blood (not recorded which). This receptor chain uses TRBV11-2 and TRBJ1-6; 8 bases in the junction line up with TRBD1. The nucleotide sequence reads as follows: TGTGCCAGCAGCTTAGTGGGGACAGGCAATTCACCCCTCCACTTT. This gives the protein CASSLVGTGNSPLHF. The CDR3, completed at both ends by the reference TRBV11-2 and TRBJ1-6 genes, gives the full variable domain EAGVAQSPRYKIIEKRQSVAFWCNPISGHATLYWYQQILGQGPKLLIQFQNNGVVDDSQLPKDRFSAERLKGVDSTLKIQPAKLEDSAVYLCASSLVGTGNSPLHFGNGTRLTVT.